This TCR beta chain emerged from a study of blood T cells in healthy people across ages. Combining a sample-barcoded 5' primer with a J-beta primer mix, a second PCR ran for 7 to 11 cycles. One entry per CDR3 protein, called by TCRdb with MiXCR from the 5' RACE reads. The data show more than 650,000 distinct CDR3 sequences, with about 55% seen just once and 40% to 50% held by the top ten. CDR1 is KGHDR, CDR2 SFDVKD, per germline. The length of the CDR3 is 14 residues. Trimming left V 0 bases short and J 8 bases short, with 10 bases between. The clonotype originates from a man aged 80 or over in good health. The rearrangement uses TRBV24-1 and TRBJ2-1; D gene uncertain. Material for sequencing was blood. CDR3 sequence reads: CATSDLSLTDEQFF. In DNA, the CDR3 is TGTGCCACCAGTGATTTGTCCCTTACGGATGAGCAGTTCTTC.